The sequence of this T cell receptor beta chain was determined in a study of T cell responses to AZD1222 COVID-19 vaccine. Background on the study: Doses given second, at about 4 or about 12 weeks, were pooled.

Points from the study as a whole: Regions left unmutated in variants are reportedly the target of nearly half of spike-specific TCRs.

Produced via immunoSEQ multiplex PCR; TCRdb's table is partial and in-frame only. The sample has about 130,000 clones; about 90% are singletons. As concerns this clone: The antigen remains unidentified.

The clonotype originates from an adult in good health. This specimen consisted of peripheral blood, obtained on day 0 of AZD1222 vaccination.

The CDR3 protein is CASKLSGGNQPQHF. CDR3 in DNA: TGTGCCAGCAAATTGTCGGGGGGCAATCAGCCCCAGCATTTT. The chain employs TRBV6-5 and TRBJ1-5; TRBD1 is a possible D gene (5 bases). Looked up from germline, CDR1 is MNHEY and CDR2 is SVGAGI. Trimming pared 7 bases from V and 2 bases from J, leaving 12 bases between. This CDR3 has 14 residues.